This T cell receptor beta chain was documented in a study of T cells in tumors after PD-1 blockade (dated by TCRdb to about 2019). Describing the broader study: Patients with prior checkpoint blockade, systemic immunosuppressant use, or recent radiotherapy or other anti-cancer therapy within 4 weeks were excluded. Tumor samples averaged roughly 26,000 TCR templates (range roughly 500-99,264) and 6,041 unique clonotypes, roughly 22-fold deeper than single-cell TCR sequencing. Paired single-cell RNA and TCR sequencing was done in the study on site-matched tumors from patients with BCC or SCC, both before and after anti-PD-1 therapy. Patients received pembrolizumab 200 mg every 3 weeks or cemiplimab 350 mg every 2 weeks. Clinical response was assessed using RECIST version 1.1. Ongoing daily vismodegib 150 mg was also given to a subset of patients during anti-PD-1 treatment.

Based on the germline V gene, the CDR1 and CDR2 sequences are SNHLY and FYNNEI. Trimming at the junction amounts to 4 bases on V and 1 base on J, and the germline ends lie 7 bases apart. The CDR3 holds 13 amino acids from the cysteine to the phenylalanine. Only the CDR3 portion is preserved as DNA: 39 bases, with reading frame beginning at the first base. The immunoSEQ platform was used for deep TCRbeta sequencing. The authors processed their data as follows. For further analysis, only productive rearrangements were exported from the immunoSEQ Analyzer. A two-sided binomial test with a Bonferroni-corrected P below 0.01 was used to identify clones that significantly expanded or contracted between timepoints. Bulk TCRbeta clonotypes were assigned T cell phenotypes by matching to single-cell RNA+TCR-seq clones sharing the same TCRbeta sequence. Clone enrichment in tumor was computed as tumor frequency divided by PBMC frequency from bulk TCR sequencing. TCRs were sorted with GLIPH into specificity groups, meaning clusters of distinct TCRs that share CDR3 motifs and likely recognize common antigens. TCRdb limited this immuneACCESS table to in-frame rearrangements with V and J called. A share of clones is missing; checked studies link under half to unresolved V genes, and the rest is unexplained. The V and J calls and the clone size are those of that table, but D and trimming were determined from the DNA. Recorded for this sample are 4,000 to 6,000 clones; approximately 70% of them occurred a single time. The top ten clonotypes cover 25% to 40% of the sample.

Concerning this clone: Its antigen is unknown. Base qualities are not recorded, but no much larger clone differs from it by a single base.

The sample's time point, from its label and the paper: before anti-PD-1 therapy. Before and after PD-1 blockade, tumor biopsies came from the same primary tumor, making the samples site-matched. For bulk TCRbeta sequencing, genomic DNA was extracted from tumor biopsies or peripheral blood, and input amounts ranged from about 616 ng to 6,500 ng. To detect rare clonotypes with greater sensitivity than single-cell TCR sequencing, bulk TCRbeta sequencing was done on the leftover biopsy material. Every patient was a poor candidate for surgical resection and had histologically proven advanced or metastatic basal or squamous cell carcinoma. Serial tumor biopsies during anti-PD-1 treatment were taken from the 4 patients who made up the squamous cell carcinoma cohort. Fresh biopsies came from the site of the primary tumor, and part of the tissue was kept in RNAlater for exome and bulk TCR sequencing. The research as a whole found: Where the novel T cell clones came from was not determined, and possible sources could include lymphoid organs or rare unexpanded clones inside the tumor or in the tumor periphery. Comparisons between pre- and post-treatment samples were the only ones where clonal replacement appeared, with none seen between two pre-treatment samples, a pattern that argues against artifacts from biopsy timing or location. In squamous cell carcinoma, about 50% of expanded exhausted clones were novel, compared with more than 25% of other expanded CD8+ clones. Around two fifths of tumor TCR clonotypes were found in blood, and some novel exhausted tumor clones appeared in pre-treatment blood, suggesting peripheral recruitment. Most exhausted CD8+ clones that expanded after therapy were novel clonotypes not detected before treatment, suggesting clonal replacement instead of reinvigoration of pre-existing clones.

The receptor was isolated from a human donor with cutaneous squamous cell carcinoma. The rearrangement joined TRBV2 to TRBJ1-2, with no reliable assignment of the D segment. Here the sequenced sample was tumor tissue, taken before anti-PD-1 treatment. The DNA sequence follows: TGTGCCAGCAGTGCCGTCAATAACTATGGCTACACCTTC. It is translated as CASSAVNNYGYTF.